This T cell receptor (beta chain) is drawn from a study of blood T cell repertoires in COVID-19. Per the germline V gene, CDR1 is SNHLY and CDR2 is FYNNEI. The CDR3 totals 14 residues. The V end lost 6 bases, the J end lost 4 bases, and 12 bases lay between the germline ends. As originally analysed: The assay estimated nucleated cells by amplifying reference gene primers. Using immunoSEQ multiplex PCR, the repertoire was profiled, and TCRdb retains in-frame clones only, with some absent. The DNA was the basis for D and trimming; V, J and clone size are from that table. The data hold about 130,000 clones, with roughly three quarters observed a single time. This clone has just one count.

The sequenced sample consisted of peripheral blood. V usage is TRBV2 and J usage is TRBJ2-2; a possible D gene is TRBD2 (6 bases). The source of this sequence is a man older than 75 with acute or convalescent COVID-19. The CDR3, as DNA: TGTGCCAGCAGCCGGGACTGGGCCACCGGGGAGCTGTTTTTT. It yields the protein CASSRDWATGELFF.